The 16 T cell receptor beta chains below were found in one sample sequenced in a study of blood T cells in healthy people across ages. Using a J-beta primer mix together with a sample-barcoded 5' primer, a second PCR was run for roughly 7 to 12 cycles. One entry per CDR3 protein, called by TCRdb with MiXCR from the 5' RACE reads. The sample includes about 1,400,000 distinct CDR3 sequences, approximately 59% of them seen just once. Sequences were obtained from blood. The receptors were gathered from a man aged 18 to 29 in good health.

The DNA for the CDR3 is TGTGCCAGCAGCCAAGACCTAGGCGGAGGCAATGAGCAGTTCTTC. This encodes CASSQDLGGGNEQFF. V usage is TRBV4-2 and J usage is TRBJ2-1; weak D call: TRBD2 (5 bases). Germline V gene lookup returns CDR1 LGHNA and CDR2 YNFKEQ. V was cut by 0 bases and J by 6 bases, with 12 bases left in between. This CDR3 contains 15 residues.

This clonotype has just one count. The rearrangement links TRBV6-2 or TRBV6-3 to TRBJ2-1; D uncertain. Trimming stripped 1 base from V and 0 bases from J, with 13 bases between. Germline V gene sequence: CDR1 MNHEY, CDR2 SVGEGT. The length of the CDR3 is 17 residues. CDR3 coding DNA: TGTGCCAGCAGTTACTGGTCCGGGCCAAGCTCCTACAATGAGCAGTTCTTC. Amino acid sequence: CASSYWSGPSSYNEQFF.

The rearrangement links TRBV18 to TRBJ2-3, with D possibly TRBD1 on 5 matching bases. This CDR3 is 16 amino acids long. Germline-derived CDR1 and CDR2 are KGHSH and LQKENI. Trimming removed 3 bases at V and 4 bases at J, with 17 bases between. The CDR3 reads CASSPTTAPSADTQYF. The CDR3 nucleotides read TGTGCCAGCTCACCGACGACAGCCCCGTCCGCAGATACGCAGTATTTT.

The chain is built from TRBV6-5 and TRBJ2-7; 9 nucleotides line up with TRBD1. Germline V gene lookup returns CDR1 MNHEY and CDR2 SVGAGI. Trimming removed 7 bases from V and 2 bases from J; junction bases left unmatched: 9. The CDR3 is 15 amino acids. CDR3 in amino acids: CASKAGQGSTYEQYF. The CDR3 nucleotides read TGTGCCAGCAAGGCAGGACAGGGGTCAACCTACGAGCAGTACTTC.

The chain employs TRBV7-7 and TRBJ2-1; 8 bases fit TRBD2. The CDR3 totals 15 residues. Germline trimming cut 5 bases from V and 4 bases from J; bases unmatched to any gene: 7. Germline assignment: CDR1 SSHAT and CDR2 FNYEAQ (reference sequence). The DNA of the CDR3 is TGTGCCAGCAGCCGTTCGACTAGCGAGTACAATGAGCAGTTCTTC. Its translation is CASSRSTSEYNEQFF.

The rearrangement uses TRBV4-3 and TRBJ2-1, with 8 bases that match TRBD1. Germline V CDR1 and CDR2: LGHNA, YSLEER. The J segment lost 8 bases and the V segment lost 0 bases, leaving 12 bases of the junction unmatched. The CDR3 consists of 17 residues. The CDR3 sequence is CASSQDRDRGLGDEQFF. In DNA form, the CDR3 reads TGCGCCAGCAGCCAAGATAGAGACAGGGGATTGGGGGATGAGCAGTTCTTC.

This clonotype has only a few counts. The rearrangement joins TRBV20-1 to TRBJ2-4; TRBD1 matches at 9 bases. Losses at the gene ends were 0 bases for V and 4 bases for J; bases not matched to a gene: 4. Germline assignment: CDR1 DFQATT and CDR2 SNEGSKA (reference sequence). This CDR3 spans 15 amino acids. The CDR3 loop is CSARDGGTGKNIQYF. The DNA of the CDR3 is TGCAGTGCTAGAGATGGGGGGACAGGGAAAAACATTCAGTACTTC.

The V and J genes are TRBV2 and TRBJ2-1; 8 nucleotides align to TRBD2. CDR3 length: 15 amino acids. The V and J ends lost 5 bases and 2 bases, in that order; junction bases with no gene match: 5. Germline CDR1 reads SNHLY; CDR2 reads FYNNEI. CDR3 protein: CASSPLREAYNEQFF. In nucleotides, the CDR3 is TGTGCCAGCAGTCCTCTGCGGGAGGCCTACAATGAGCAGTTCTTC.

V usage is TRBV6-5 and J usage is TRBJ2-7; 8 nucleotides line up with TRBD2. This CDR3 is built from 15 residues. Looked up from germline, CDR1 is MNHEY and CDR2 is SVGAGI. Trimming took 0 bases from V and 2 from J; bases not matched to a gene: 3. CDR3 in DNA: TGTGCCAGCAGTTACTCCCTAGCGGGCCCCTACGAGCAGTACTTC. Its translation: CASSYSLAGPYEQYF.

The chain couples TRBV12-3 or TRBV12-4 to TRBJ1-6, with 7 bases aligning to TRBD1. This CDR3 has 12 amino acids. The junction had 8 bases not matched to a gene; V was cut back by 5 bases and J by 16 bases. In nucleotides, the CDR3 is TGTGCCAGCAGTAAGGACAGGCTTTGGCTCCACTTT. Translating it yields CASSKDRLWLHF.

This chain links TRBV7-9 with TRBJ2-3; D ambiguous. Trimming took 5 bases from V and 4 from J, leaving 16 bases between them. The germline V gene has CDR1 SEHNR and CDR2 FQNEAQ (reference sequence). The CDR3 runs to 15 residues. The CDR3, as DNA: TGTGCCAGCAGCCTGCCCCGCATAGTACCAGATACGCAGTATTTT. This gives the protein CASSLPRIVPDTQYF.

This clonotype was seen only once. J is TRBJ2-1 and V is TRBV4-3; D is perhaps TRBD1 or TRBD2 (6 bases each). Trimming took off 0 bases at V and 3 bases at J, with 12 bases between the two ends. Germline V CDR1 and CDR2: LGHNA, YSLEER. The CDR3 covers 16 residues. CDR3 loop: CASSQEEGGIYNEQFF. CDR3 DNA sequence: TGCGCCAGCAGCCAAGAGGAGGGGGGCATCTACAATGAGCAGTTCTTC.

The chain joins TRBV10-3 to TRBJ1-6; tentatively, D is TRBD1 (5 bases). Germline V CDR1 and CDR2: ENHRY, SYGVKD. The CDR3 spans 13 residues. Trimming pared 10 bases from V and 5 bases from J, leaving 12 bases between. CDR3 coding DNA: TGTGCCAGTAAAACGGGGGATAATTCACCCCTCCACTTT. It specifies CASKTGDNSPLHF.

This chain uses TRBV27 with TRBJ2-6; 7 bases are shared with TRBD1. The CDR3 covers 18 residues. Germline CDR1 is MNHEY and CDR2 is SMNVEV (reference sequence). V shed 6 bases, J shed 1 base, and the junction held 12 bases outside the gene matches. CDR3 DNA sequence: TGTGCCAGCAGATCCTTACAGGGGCGCGGGTCTGGGGCCAACGTCCTGACTTTC. Its protein product is CASRSLQGRGSGANVLTF. The full variable domain, rest sourced from reference TRBV27 and TRBJ2-6, is EAQVTQNPRYLITVTGKKLTVTCSQNMNHEYMSWYRQDPGLGLRQIYYSMNVEVTDKGDVPEGYKVSRKEKRNFPLILESPSPNQTSLYFCASRSLQGRGSGANVLTFGAGSRLTVL.

Turning to this clonotype: One junction end disagrees with the germline gene, perhaps due to a read error. The chain employs TRBV10-2 and TRBJ2-7, with TRBD1 identical over 8 bases. The CDR3 consists of 14 residues. Germline V gives CDR1 WSHSY, CDR2 SAAADI. CDR3 nucleotide sequence: TGCGCCGGCAGCCCGGGACAGGCAGATTACGAGCAGTACTTC. It specifies CAGSPGQADYEQYF.

The V gene is TRBV4-3, the J gene TRBJ2-7; TRBD2 might be the D (6 bases). Trimming pared 4 bases from V and 5 bases from J, leaving 18 bases between. CDR1 is LGHNA and CDR2 is YSLEER in the germline V gene. This CDR3 is built from 15 residues. The CDR3 DNA reads TGCGCCAGCAGCCTTAGTGGCCCCGGAGGGGACGAGCAGTACTTC. As protein: CASSLSGPGGDEQYF.